This passage covers 20 T cell receptor beta chains from one sample sequenced in a study of high-grade serous ovarian cancer treatment subgroups (dated by TCRdb to about 2021). Libraries were constructed by the immunoSEQ multiplex PCR assay. Held by TCRdb, this immuneACCESS table contains in-frame sequences only and omits some clones. Under half of the omission traces to an unresolved V gene where checked; the cause of the rest is unknown. The sample records more than 15,000 clones, 73% of which are singletons. In total, the top ten clones hold over 4% of the sample. The tumor samples were collected prior to definitive surgery or chemotherapy. The sample taken for sequencing was tumor tissue. These receptors came from a human donor with high-grade serous ovarian cancer.

V is TRBV7-3 and J is TRBJ2-1; 8 positions agree with TRBD1. CDR1 and CDR2 from the germline V gene are SGHTA and FQGTGA. The length of the CDR3 is 14 residues. V shed 2 bases, J shed 9 bases, and the junction held 6 bases outside the gene matches. CDR3 residues: CASSLDRGGREQFF. In nucleotides, the CDR3 is TGTGCCAGCAGCTTAGACAGGGGAGGTCGTGAGCAGTTCTTC.

This sequence joins TRBV6-6 and TRBJ2-5; D is perhaps TRBD2 (7 bases). Trimming took 0 bases from V and 4 from J, leaving 12 bases between them. The CDR3 consists of 15 residues. Germline CDR1 and CDR2: MNHNY and SVGAGI (reference sequence). CDR3 bases: TGTGCCAGCAGTTACTCGGGGGGGGCAGGAGAGACCCAGTACTTC. Protein product: CASSYSGGAGETQYF.

The V call is TRBV7-2, the J call TRBJ1-2; tentative D call: TRBD1 (5 bases). The CDR3 is made up of 14 amino acids. V was pared by 4 bases and J by 8 bases, with 17 bases between. The germline V gene encodes CDR1 SGHTA and CDR2 FQGNSA. CDR3: CASSSKIQGRGYTF. The CDR3 DNA reads TGTGCCAGCAGCTCCAAGATCCAGGGCAGAGGCTACACCTTC. The variable domain in full, with the rest retrieved from reference TRBV7-2 and TRBJ1-2, is GAGVSQSPSNKVTEKGKDVELRCDPISGHTALYWYRQSLGQGLEFLIYFQGNSAPDKSGLPSDRFSAERTGGSVSTLTIQRTQQEDSAVYLCASSSKIQGRGYTFGSGTRLTVV.

The chain has TRBV5-1 and TRBJ1-1; unclear D gene. Germline V gives CDR1 SGHRS, CDR2 YFSETQ. Between the trimmed V and J ends, which lost 0 bases and 4 bases, there was a span of 7 bases. This CDR3 spans 13 amino acids. CDR3 coding DNA: TGCGCCAGCAGCTTGGGTGGGAGCACTGAAGCTTTCTTT. Protein: CASSLGGSTEAFF.

This clone was seen once. This chain connects TRBV6-4 to TRBJ2-3; 12 bases agree with TRBD2. J was trimmed by 4 bases and V by 3 bases; bases with no gene match: 11. Germline V gives CDR1 MRHNA, CDR2 SNTAGT. This CDR3 is built from 18 residues. Written as DNA, the CDR3 is TGTGCCAGCAGTGATACCCTACGGCTAGCGGGGGGGGCAGATACGCAGTATTTT. As protein: CASSDTLRLAGGADTQYF.

This chain joins TRBV14 and TRBJ2-1; weak D call: TRBD1 (6 bases). CDR3 length equals 15 residues. Germline V gives CDR1 SGHDN, CDR2 FVKESK. V dropped 4 bases and J dropped 6 bases, with 16 bases sitting between them. This chain's CDR3 is CASSLQGMRSNEQFF. The CDR3 DNA follows: TGTGCCAGCAGCCTACAGGGAATGAGGAGCAATGAGCAGTTCTTC.

This chain links TRBV19 with TRBJ2-5; 9 bases align to TRBD1. J lost 4 bases, V lost 5 bases, and 8 bases had no gene match. The CDR3 is 15 residues long. Germline lookup yields CDR1 LNHDA and CDR2 SQIVND (reference sequence). The CDR3 DNA reads TGTGCCAGTAGTTATAAGGGACAGGGAGTAGAGACCCAGTACTTC. It is translated as CASSYKGQGVETQYF.

The chain employs TRBV7-2 and TRBJ1-1, with 11 nucleotides matching TRBD1. The CDR3 is 15 residues long. CDR1 and CDR2 from the germline V gene are SGHTA and FQGNSA. Germline trimming cut 0 bases from V and 5 bases from J; bases unmatched to any gene: 2. CDR3 DNA: TGTGCCAGCAGCTTAGCCGGGACAGGGGGTACTGAAGCTTTCTTT. As protein: CASSLAGTGGTEAFF.

The chain uses TRBV19 and TRBJ2-5; 7 bases match TRBD1. The junction had 12 bases not matched to a gene; V was cut back by 9 bases and J by 5 bases. This CDR3 is 14 amino acids long. In germline, CDR1 is LNHDA, CDR2 SQIVND (reference sequence). CDR3 DNA: TGTGCCAGCGCGAGACAGGGAACGTGGGAGACCCAGTACTTC. Translating it yields CASARQGTWETQYF.

The CDR3 is CASSPAGRYVSNSPLHF. In DNA, the CDR3 is TGCGCCAGCAGTCCCGCAGGAAGGTATGTAAGTAATTCACCCCTCCACTTT. The chain employs TRBV23-1 and TRBJ1-6; D is unclear. TRBV23-1 is known as an ORF, though its function is uncertain. Trimming removed 4 bases at V and 6 bases at J, with 19 bases between. There are 17 residues in the CDR3.

The sample holds a few counts of this clone. V is TRBV7-2 and J is TRBJ2-5; 11 nucleotides match TRBD2. The CDR3 is made up of 17 amino acids. V lost 3 bases and J lost 2; bases outside the gene matches: 8. Germline loops: CDR1 SGHTA, CDR2 FQGNSA. The CDR3 DNA is TGTGCCAGCAGCTTCGGTAGCGGGGGGGTTAAACAAGAGACCCAGTACTTC. It translates to CASSFGSGGVKQETQYF.

The rearrangement joins TRBV4-3 to TRBJ1-4; 7 bases are a match to TRBD1. V shed 1 base and J 8 bases; nucleotides not matched to a gene: 10. This CDR3 has 16 amino acids. Germline loops: CDR1 LGHNA, CDR2 YSLEER. DNA for the CDR3: TGCGCCAGCAGCCAAGGCCCTGACAGGGTGAGCGAAAAACTGTTTTTT. Its translation is CASSQGPDRVSEKLFF.

This clone turned up a few times. The chain has TRBV18 and TRBJ2-1; D not resolved. The CDR3 is 13 residues long. Germline CDR1 and CDR2: KGHSH and LQKENI. The V end lost 2 bases, the J end lost 4 bases, and 6 bases lay between the germline ends. The CDR3 sequence: CASSPGVYNEQFF. The CDR3, as DNA: TGTGCCAGCTCACCAGGGGTATACAATGAGCAGTTCTTC. Supplemented by reference TRBV18 and TRBJ2-1, the full variable domain reads NAGVMQNPRHLVRRRGQEARLRCSPMKGHSHVYWYRQLPEEGLKFMVYLQKENIIDESGMPKERFSAEFPKEGPSILRIQQVVRGDSAAYFCASSPGVYNEQFFGPGTRLTVL.

The V and J genes are TRBV4-2 and TRBJ2-5, with D possibly TRBD2 on 5 matching bases. CDR1 is LGHNA, CDR2 YNFKEQ, per germline. Trimming took 2 bases from V and 5 from J, leaving 15 bases between them. This CDR3 has 15 amino acids. CDR3 nucleotides: TGTGCCAGCAGCCAAAAACTAGGAATTGGTGAGACCCAGTACTTC. Translating it yields CASSQKLGIGETQYF.

V is TRBV9 and J is TRBJ2-5, with 14 positions matching TRBD2. Germline V gene lookup returns CDR1 SGDLS and CDR2 YYNGEE. The CDR3 length is 15 residues. Germline trimming cut 3 bases from V and 5 bases from J; bases unmatched to any gene: 3. The CDR3 DNA sequence: TGTGCCAGCAGCGGCGGACTAGCGGGGGGCGAGACCCAGTACTTC. The encoded protein is CASSGGLAGGETQYF.

The rearrangement joins TRBV11-2 to TRBJ1-4; D may be TRBD1 (5 bases). V was trimmed by 5 bases and J by 0 bases, leaving 19 bases between them. Germline V CDR1 and CDR2: SGHAT, FQNNGV. This CDR3 is built from 18 residues. CDR3 sequence: CASSRGARATATNEKLFF. CDR3 DNA: TGTGCCAGCAGCCGAGGGGCGAGGGCCACTGCAACTAATGAAAAACTGTTTTTT.

The J gene is TRBJ2-3, the V gene TRBV5-5; no firm D call. Germline V lookup: CDR1 SGHKS, CDR2 YYEKEE (reference sequence). This CDR3 contains 16 residues. Trimming removed 2 bases from V and 3 bases from J, with 16 bases in between. CDR3 protein: CASSFGSLGRTDTQYF. The CDR3 DNA is TGTGCCAGCAGCTTTGGTAGTCTAGGGCGGACAGATACGCAGTATTTT.

The chain combines TRBV6-6 with TRBJ1-3; D possibly corresponds to TRBD1 (5 bases). Germline V gene sequence: CDR1 MNHNY, CDR2 SVGAGI (reference sequence). Trimming shortened V by 7 bases and J by 4 bases, and 20 bases separated the two germline ends. The CDR3 contains 16 residues. CDR3 amino acids: CASMGLQAKQGNTIYF. CDR3 DNA sequence: TGTGCCAGCATGGGCCTACAGGCGAAACAGGGAAACACCATATATTTT.

The CDR3 region is CASSSGTDSYEQYF. The CDR3 coding sequence is TGTGCCAGCAGTTCGGGGACAGATTCCTACGAGCAGTACTTC. The chain combines TRBV6-5 with TRBJ2-5, with 7 bases aligning to TRBD1. The end of the DNA is better explained by TRBJ2-7, so the J call may be wrong. The CDR3 spans 14 residues. CDR1 MNHEY and CDR2 SVGAGI come from the germline V gene.

This chain links TRBV9 with TRBJ2-1; D might be TRBD2 (6 bases). The CDR3 spans 15 residues. Trimming shortened V by 0 bases and J by 6 bases, and 13 bases separated the two germline ends. Germline CDR1 and CDR2: SGDLS and YYNGEE. The CDR3 here is CASSVGRGGVNEQFF. Written as DNA, the CDR3 is TGTGCCAGCAGCGTAGGTCGGGGAGGCGTCAATGAGCAGTTCTTC.